The present T cell receptor beta chain was sequenced within a study of siplizumab effects on memory and regulatory T cells. V lost 2 bases to trimming and J lost 5 bases, with 16 bases between them. The CDR3 extends over 15 amino acids. Germline lookup yields CDR1 SGHTS and CDR2 YDEGEE. Notes on this clone: Its antigen remains unknown.

Study conclusions and caveats: Naive T cells seemed more diverse than memory cells; they also seemed major alloresponse contributors. Among sequences traceable to unstimulated CD4+ memory cells, alloreactive ones were significantly reduced by siplizumab.

Around 10^5 TCR templates per sample were assayed. Sequencing used immunoSEQ multiplex PCR; TCRdb keeps in-frame clones, though not all of them. This sample has about 80,000 clones, with around 95% found just once. Material for sequencing was CD8+ T cells sorted from blood. The receptor was derived from a human donor in good health. The chain uses TRBV5-8 and TRBJ2-5; D uncertain. CDR3 bases: TGTGCCAGCAGCTTAGGCCGACGGATTTGGGAGACCCAGTACTTC. This gives the protein CASSLGRRIWETQYF. The whole variable domain, filled in from reference TRBV5-8 and TRBJ2-5, reads EAGVTQSPTHLIKTRGQQATLRCSPISGHTSVYWYQQALGLGLQFLLWYDEGEERNRGNFPPRFSGRQFPNYSSELNVNALELEDSALYLCASSLGRRIWETQYFGPGTRLLVL.